This TCR beta chain was sequenced for a study of radiotherapy plus CTLA-4 blockade in lung cancer. Background on the study: There were objective responses in around 18% of patients, and approximately 30% had disease control.

Points on this clone: Antigen specificity is unknown.

Assay: immunoSEQ multiplex PCR; the TCRdb copy retains only in-frame clones and omits some. The sample contains around 44,000 clones, 80% to 90% of which appear only once. Chemo-refractory metastatic non-small-cell lung cancer patients were treated with focal radiation plus CTLA-4 blockade with ipilimumab. Study findings and constraints: Radiotherapy was combined with ipilimumab, and tumor-derived TCR clones then expanded in blood. Response, reportedly, was best predicted by interferon-beta along with early blood T cell clone dynamics.

The receptor was derived from a human donor with non-small cell lung cancer that progressed on radiotherapy plus ipilimumab. Some clones in this sample may be carry-over from other donors' samples. Sample: peripheral blood, taken from a patient treated with radiotherapy plus ipilimumab.

The CDR3 region has the DNA TGTGCCAGCAGCTCCACTAACGGAGATACGCAGTATTTT. Its translation: CASSSTNGDTQYF. V and J are TRBV11-2 and TRBJ2-3; no clear D. Trimming took 4 bases from V and 5 from J, leaving 10 bases between them. Looked up from germline, CDR1 is SGHAT and CDR2 is FQNNGV. The CDR3 covers 13 residues.